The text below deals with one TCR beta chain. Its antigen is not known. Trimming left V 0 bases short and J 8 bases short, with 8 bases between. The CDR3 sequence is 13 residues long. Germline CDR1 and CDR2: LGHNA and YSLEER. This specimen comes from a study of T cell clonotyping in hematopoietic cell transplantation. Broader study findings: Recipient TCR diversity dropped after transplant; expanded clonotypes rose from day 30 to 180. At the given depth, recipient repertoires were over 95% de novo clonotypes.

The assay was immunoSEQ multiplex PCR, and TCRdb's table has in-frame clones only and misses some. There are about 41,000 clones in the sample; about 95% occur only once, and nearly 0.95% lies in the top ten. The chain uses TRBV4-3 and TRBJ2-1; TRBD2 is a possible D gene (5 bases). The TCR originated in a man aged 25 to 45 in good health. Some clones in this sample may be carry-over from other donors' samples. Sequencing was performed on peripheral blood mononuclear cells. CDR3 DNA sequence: TGCGCCAGCAGCCAAGATCGAGGGCATGAGCAGTTCTTC. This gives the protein CASSQDRGHEQFF.